This TCR beta chain was profiled in a study of cytomegalovirus exposure and HLA in healthy donors. In the PCR, 60 Vbeta and 13 Jbeta primers were used. Only in-frame clones appear in the TCRdb table, and some are missing; sequencing was by immunoSEQ multiplex PCR. The table includes about 130,000 clones, over 60% detected once. Study-level points and caveats: Later findings reportedly placed an Asian-associated ancestry cluster below the approximately 670-donor mean for N-insertions. An analysis that came later showed most CMV-associated TCR beta chains appearing HLA-restricted. Three chains linked to CMV were shown in vitro to be specific for CMV antigens.

The trim removed 4 bases at V and 0 bases at J, leaving 12 bases unmatched. Per germline, CDR1 PRHDT and CDR2 FYEKMQ (reference sequence). The length of the CDR3 is 21 residues. On this clone itself: Its antigen remains unidentified.

Sequencing was performed on PBMCs. The chain joins TRBV13 to TRBJ2-2; TRBD2 aligns across 15 bases. The source is a male donor in good health and CMV-seropositive. CDR3: CASSSRSGLAGGRANTGELFF. The DNA of the CDR3 is TGTGCCAGCAGCTCCCGCTCGGGACTAGCGGGAGGCCGAGCGAACACCGGGGAGCTGTTTTTT.